Below, 3 T cell receptor beta chains from the same sample are listed, as sequenced in a study of CD8 T cells in Susac syndrome. After extraction with the RNeasy kit, about 0.45 to 1 ug of the RNA was reverse transcribed using random hexamers. Using its own MiXCR run on the immunoSEQ multiplex PCR reads, TCRdb lists one record per CDR3 protein. The data show about 180,000 distinct CDR3 sequences, with roughly 95% seen just once and about 0.15% held by the top ten. Sequencing input: CD8+ T cells from PBMCs. The source of these receptors is a human donor with multiple sclerosis.

This chain links TRBV15 with TRBJ2-1; D might be TRBD2 (5 bases). Germline CDR1 LNHNV, CDR2 YYDKDF (reference sequence). The CDR3 is 14 amino acids. V was trimmed by 8 bases and J by 3 bases, leaving 14 bases between them. The CDR3 DNA follows: TGTGCCACCGGGCCGAGCGGCAACTACAATGAGCAGTTCTTC. Translation gives CATGPSGNYNEQFF. The entire variable domain, with the rest obtained from reference TRBV15 and TRBJ2-1, is as follows: DAMVIQNPRYQVTQFGKPVTLSCSQTLNHNVMYWYQQKSSQAPKLLFHYYDKDFNNEADTPDNFQSRRPNTSFCFLDIRSPGLGDTAMYLCATGPSGNYNEQFFGPGTRLTVL.

CDR3 nucleotides: TGTGCCAGCAGCCCATACGGGACTGAGAGGTCTAATTCACCCCTCCACTTT. It yields the protein CASSPYGTERSNSPLHF. V gene TRBV13 combines with J gene TRBJ1-6, with a weak D call TRBD1 (5 bases). Per the germline V gene, CDR1 is PRHDT and CDR2 is FYEKMQ (reference sequence). Between the trimmed V and J ends, which lost 5 bases and 6 bases, there was a span of 20 bases. The CDR3 sequence is 17 residues long.

The V gene is TRBV4-1, the J gene TRBJ2-1, with D maybe TRBD1 (5 bases). Trimming cost V 4 bases and J 3 bases, with 13 bases left between them. This CDR3 is built from 15 residues. Germline V CDR1 and CDR2: MGHRA, YSYEKL. CDR3 nucleotide sequence: TGCGCCAGCAGCCCCTGGTTACAGGTCTACAATGAGCAGTTCTTC. Protein sequence: CASSPWLQVYNEQFF.